This TCR beta chain emerged from a study of shared clonotypes between healthy human individuals (dated by TCRdb to the early 2020s). Turning to the overall study: A couple of women and three men aged 18 to 49 years were included in the cohort. For each donor, CD4 naive and CD4 memory were each given three plates, CD8 naive was given two plates, and CD8 memory was given one plate. The study deeply sequenced blood TCR repertoires of five healthy adults to estimate repertoire size and the extent of clonotype sharing between individuals. To increase sequencing depth and limit assay-specific biases, different laboratories used diverse techniques to prepare libraries and sequence TCR repertoires. Each donor's leukapheresis produced roughly between about 0.85 and 10 billion PBMCs.

Donors were healthy HIV-negative adults with no recently reported acute infections or vaccinations. All donors were Caucasian adults living in Nashville, Tennessee, USA. Magnetic negative selection was used to enrich CD4+ T cells, after which naive cells were positively selected on CD45RA and the negative fraction became the memory subset. Blood was obtained by leukapheresis, after which PBMCs were separated by Ficoll-Histopaque density gradient centrifugation and cryopreserved in liquid nitrogen vapor phase. Analytical flow cytometry was used to check the purity and quantity of each magnetically sorted T cell population. Each sorted fraction had its genomic DNA isolated and then quantified by UV absorbance on a Nanodrop 2000c. With respect to this clone: Its cognate antigen has yet to be identified. The input lacks base qualities; no much larger clone sits a single base away.

Here is what the overall study found, with its caveats: Because the study included only a small number of donors, the genetic and exposure-history diversity represented was limited. Sampling was restricted to blood, and TCR repertoires in tissues likely differ from the TCR repertoires found in blood. Naive subsets generally had larger estimated clonotype richness than memory subsets. Sharing across four donors was observed for about 5% of naive CD4, under 4% of naive CD8, about 2.5% of memory CD4, and over 0.3% of memory CD8 clonotypes. Compared with non-shared clonotypes, clonotypes shared by all four sorted-subset donors had higher generation probabilities. Rarefaction of sorted-subset datasets indicated incomplete sequencing despite the large sequencing depth. Based on pairwise subsampling, the degree of clonotype sharing among donors was expected to be affected by sequencing depth.

CDR1 and CDR2 were assigned from the germline V gene (reference sequence) as MNHEY and SMNVEV. The CDR3 has 17 amino acids, counting the end cysteine and phenylalanine. The entry retains the CDR3 DNA only, 51 bases that are in frame from base 1. V trim: 5 bases; J trim: 3 bases; unmatched bases: 13. Using the deep immunoSEQ assay, TCR CDR3 regions were amplified from genomic DNA by multiplex PCR. Extracted genomic DNA from each cell subset was distributed evenly across all wells of several immunoSEQ 96-well plates, and each plate was treated as a replicate. For sorted subsets, each replicate PCR was loaded with 200 to 250 ng genomic DNA, equivalent to 25,000 to 35,000 T cell genomes. Purified libraries were quantified with a Qubit 3.0 fluorometer, sized on a Bioanalyzer 2100, and re-quantified with the KAPA Library Quantification kit. Every immunoSEQ 96-well plate was sequenced on a dedicated single-read 150-cycle Illumina NextSeq 550 flow cell. As for the original processing: Because the immunoSEQ output included only junctional sequences and no quality scores, the filtering could not be the same as the filtering used for full-length reads. To assign V/J genes and CDR3, sequences were annotated using PyIR, a Python wrapper for IgBLAST v1.9, with IMGT germline references. Reads were filtered out if the reads had weak V/J assignments (E-value above 1e-6), no CDR3, stop codons, out-of-frame junctions, or ambiguous translated residues. V3J clonotypes were defined as sequences sharing an identical inferred V gene, J gene, and CDR3 amino acid sequence. The percentage overlap between two repertoires was calculated by dividing the number of shared unique clonotypes by the size of the smaller repertoire. Three approaches were used to assess repertoire richness: RTK rarefaction, the Chao1 estimator, and Recon v2.1 estimates of unobserved clonotypes. Generation probabilities were computed with OLGA for all TCRbeta clonotypes obtained by the gDNA method from four donors. TCRdb stores this immuneACCESS table with in-frame sequences only. Part of the clones is absent; in the studies checked, under half of the shortfall reflects unresolved V genes, and no reason is known for the rest. The DNA gave D and trimming, while V, J and clone size come from that table. The sample has some 2,500,000 clones on record, just under 95% of them singletons. The ten largest clones take up approximately 0.41% of the sample.

The receptor was isolated from a man between 18 and 29 years old in good health. Some clones in this sample may be carry-over from other donors' samples. The sample taken for sequencing was naive CD4+ T cells from PBMCs. What this sample's cell subset or site label stands for: CD45RA+ positively selected. The chain is encoded by TRBV27 joined to TRBJ2-7; TRBD2 matches 10 bases in the middle. The CDR3 sequence is CASSQISTSGANYEQYF. In nucleotides, the sequence is TGTGCCAGCAGTCAAATCTCAACTAGCGGGGCAAACTACGAGCAGTACTTC.